A selection of T cell receptor beta chains follows, all from one sample in a study of T cells in Graves' hyperthyroidism and ophthalmopathy. MiXCR, run by TCRdb on the multiplex PCR reads, gives a single entry per CDR3 protein. There are roughly 660,000 distinct CDR3 sequences in the sample; roughly 17% occur only once, and around a sixth lies in the top ten. The sample consisted of blood. These receptors were obtained from a man aged 45-60 years with Graves' hyperthyroidism. The CDR3 runs from the conserved cysteine through the conserved F or W. The order of the fields is J gene, V gene, D gene, clone size, CDR3 protein, CDR3 DNA. The D gene is left open where the match is weak. Rows may omit the clone size; those that give it use once, few, many or a size class.

TRBJ2-7	TRBV6-2/TRBV6-3	TRBD2	many	CASSYSHLDSSGALYEQYF	TGTGCCAGCAGTTACTCTCACCTCGATTCTAGCGGAGCACTTTACGAGCAGTACTTC
TRBJ2-3	TRBV18	TRBD2	NA	CASSSGTSGNTDTQYF	TGTGCCAGCTCATCTGGGACTAGCGGGAACACAGATACGCAGTATTTT
TRBJ1-6	TRBV28	NA	many	CASSLLSGRYNSPLHF	TGTGCCAGCAGTTTATTATCTGGACGGTACAATTCACCCCTCCACTTT
TRBJ1-3	TRBV3-1	NA	many	CASTQGNTIYF	TGTGCCAGCACCCAAGGAAACACCATATATTTT
TRBJ2-7	TRBV27	NA	many	CASSFNSYEQYF	TGTGCCAGCAGTTTTAACTCCTACGAGCAGTACTTC
TRBJ2-1	TRBV9	NA	NA	CASSVEEGLNEQFF	TGTGCCAGCAGCGTAGAGGAGGGTCTGAATGAGCAGTTCTTC
TRBJ2-7	TRBV6-5	TRBD2	once	CASSLSGLAPHEQYF	TGTGCCAGCAGTTTGTCGGGACTAGCTCCCCACGAGCAGTACTTC
TRBJ1-5	TRBV28	NA	many	CASSRAGAPNQPQHF	TGTGCCAGCAGCCGGGCAGGTGCCCCCAATCAGCCCCAGCATTTT
TRBJ1-1	TRBV15	NA	NA	CATGKQNTEAFF	TGTGCCACCGGGAAGCAGAACACTGAAGCTTTCTTT
TRBJ2-1	TRBV27	TRBD2	many	CASSLWTTSGREVNEQFF	TGTGCCAGCAGTTTATGGACGACTAGCGGGAGAGAGGTCAATGAGCAGTTCTTC
TRBJ1-3	TRBV5-1	NA	NA	CASSLEDENTIYF	TGCGCCAGCAGCTTGGAGGACGAAAACACCATATATTTT
TRBJ1-1	TRBV28	NA	many	CASSLFRGVNTEAFF	TGTGCCAGCAGTTTATTTCGAGGGGTGAACACTGAAGCTTTCTTT
TRBJ2-7	TRBV28	NA	NA	CASRTHGGGDYEQYF	TGTGCCAGCAGAACTCACGGAGGTGGGGACTACGAGCAGTACTTC
TRBJ2-5	TRBV2	TRBD2	many	CASAAGVWETQYF	TGTGCCAGCGCTGCGGGAGTATGGGAGACCCAGTACTTC
TRBJ2-5	TRBV11-2	TRBD1	once	CASSTHRGATHETQYF	TGTGCCAGCAGCACCCACAGGGGGGCTACCCATGAGACCCAGTACTTC
TRBJ1-5	TRBV28	TRBD1	NA	CASSLSTGRQPQHF	TGTGCCAGCAGTTTATCGACAGGGCGACAGCCCCAGCATTTT
TRBJ1-5	TRBV28	NA	NA	CARGTDQPQHF	TGTGCCAGGGGGACGGATCAGCCCCAGCATTTT
TRBJ2-7	TRBV5-1	TRBD1	many	CASSPLGVAGGYEQYF	TGCGCCAGCAGTCCTCTCGGTGTGGCAGGGGGCTACGAGCAGTACTTC
TRBJ1-4	TRBV11-2	NA	many	CASSLISGTNEKLFF	TGTGCCAGCAGCTTAATCTCAGGAACTAATGAAAAACTGTTTTTT
TRBJ2-7	TRBV9	TRBD1	few	CASSPPGTARDEQYF	TGTGCCAGCAGCCCCCCCGGGACAGCGAGGGACGAGCAGTACTTC
TRBJ2-1	TRBV28	NA	NA	CASSLSTDWSNEQFF	TGTGCCAGCAGTTTATCGACGGACTGGTCCAATGAGCAGTTCTTC
TRBJ1-3	TRBV3-1	NA	many	CASSPDMFGNTIYF	TGTGCCAGCAGCCCCGACATGTTCGGAAACACCATATATTTT
TRBJ1-1	TRBV19	NA	few	CASSQYGTLNTEAFF	TGTGCCAGTAGTCAATACGGGACATTGAACACTGAAGCTTTCTTT
TRBJ2-1	TRBV5-6	TRBD1	NA	CASSHRQGVHNEQFF	TGTGCCAGCAGCCATCGACAGGGTGTCCACAATGAGCAGTTCTTC
TRBJ1-4	TRBV7-2	TRBD1	few	CASSPDRGSEKLFF	TGTGCCAGCAGCCCGGACAGGGGGAGTGAAAAACTGTTTTTT